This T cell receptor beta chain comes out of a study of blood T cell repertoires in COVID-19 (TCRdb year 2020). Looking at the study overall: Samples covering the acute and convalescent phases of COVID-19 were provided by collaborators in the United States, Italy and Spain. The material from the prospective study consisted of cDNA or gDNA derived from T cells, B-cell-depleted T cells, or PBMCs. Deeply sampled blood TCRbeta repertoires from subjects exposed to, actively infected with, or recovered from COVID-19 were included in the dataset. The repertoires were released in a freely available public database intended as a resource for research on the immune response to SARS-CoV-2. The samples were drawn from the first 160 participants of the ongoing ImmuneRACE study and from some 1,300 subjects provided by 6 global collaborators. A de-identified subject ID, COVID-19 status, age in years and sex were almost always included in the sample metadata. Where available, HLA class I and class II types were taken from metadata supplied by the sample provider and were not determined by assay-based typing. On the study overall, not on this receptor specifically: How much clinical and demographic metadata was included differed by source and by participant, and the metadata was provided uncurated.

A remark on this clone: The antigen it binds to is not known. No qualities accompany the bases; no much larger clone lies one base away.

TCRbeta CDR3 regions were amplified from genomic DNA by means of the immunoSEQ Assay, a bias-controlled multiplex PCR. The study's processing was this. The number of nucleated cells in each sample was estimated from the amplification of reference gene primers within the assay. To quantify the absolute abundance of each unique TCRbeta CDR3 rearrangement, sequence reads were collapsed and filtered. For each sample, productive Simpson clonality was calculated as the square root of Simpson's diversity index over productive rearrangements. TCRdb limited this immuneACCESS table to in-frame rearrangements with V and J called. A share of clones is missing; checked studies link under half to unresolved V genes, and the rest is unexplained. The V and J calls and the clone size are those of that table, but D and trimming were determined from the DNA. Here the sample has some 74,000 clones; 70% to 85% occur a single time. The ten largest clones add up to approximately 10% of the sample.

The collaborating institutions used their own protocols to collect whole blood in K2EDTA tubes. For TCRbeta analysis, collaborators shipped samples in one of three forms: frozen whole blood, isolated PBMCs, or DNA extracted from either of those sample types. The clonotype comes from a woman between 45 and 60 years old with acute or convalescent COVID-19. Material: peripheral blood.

The CDR3 loop reads CASQGWGPPYEQYF. The base sequence is TGTGCCAGCCAGGGGTGGGGACCTCCCTACGAGCAGTACTTC. This chain is built from TRBV5-6 and TRBJ2-7; perhaps TRBD1 is the D gene, with 6 bases matching. V sheds 7 bases and J sheds 2 bases, leaving 16 bases between their ends. The cysteine opens and the phenylalanine closes a CDR3 of 14 amino acids. Only the CDR3 part of the read is kept: 42 bases, read in frame from the first base. As encoded in the germline V gene, CDR1 is SGHDT while CDR2 is YYEEEE.